This section outlines one T cell receptor beta chain sequence together with its context. Its antigen is still unknown. This sample is drawn from a study of T-cell memory formation after mild COVID-19. Study as a whole: The study found TCR clusters largely donor specific.

General study results and limits: Pre-infection memory contained some responding clones, which suggested that cross-reactive memory had joined. Proof of SARS-CoV-2 specificity was absent for the second-wave clones that crested on day 37.

From the 5' RACE reads, TCRdb called clonotypes with MiXCR, one entry per CDR3 protein. The sample consists of 110,000 to 150,000 distinct CDR3 sequences, around 15% of them appearing once. The CDR3 has 13 residues. Germline CDR1 is SQVTM and CDR2 is ANQGSEA. Between the trimmed V and J ends, which lost 6 bases and 0 bases, there was a span of 10 bases. The sequence came from an adult woman who had mild COVID-19 (a few samples of this study predate the infection). Cell type and time point are not known. This chain links TRBV29-1 with TRBJ2-3; possible D gene TRBD2, 6 bases. The sample taken for sequencing was PBMCs or a T cell subset sorted from them (not recorded which). This CDR3 reads CSVRELSTDTQYF. CDR3 coding DNA: TGCAGCGTCCGGGAGTTGAGCACAGATACGCAGTATTTT.